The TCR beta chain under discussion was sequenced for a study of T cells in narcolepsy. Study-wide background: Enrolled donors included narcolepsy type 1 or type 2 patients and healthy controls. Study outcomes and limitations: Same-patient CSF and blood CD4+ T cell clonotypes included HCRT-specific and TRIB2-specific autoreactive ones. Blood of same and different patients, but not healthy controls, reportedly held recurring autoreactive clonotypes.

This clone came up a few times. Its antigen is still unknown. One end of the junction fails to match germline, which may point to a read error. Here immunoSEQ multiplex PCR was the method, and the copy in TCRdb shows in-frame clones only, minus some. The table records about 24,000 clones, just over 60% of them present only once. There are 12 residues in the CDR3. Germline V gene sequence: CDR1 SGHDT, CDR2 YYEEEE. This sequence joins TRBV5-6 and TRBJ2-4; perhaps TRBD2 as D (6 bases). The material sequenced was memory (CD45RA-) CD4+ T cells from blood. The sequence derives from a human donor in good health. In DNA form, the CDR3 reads TGTGCCAGCAGCTTGGCCGTCGGGAGCCAAGCGTTC. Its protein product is CASSLAVGSQAF.